Shown below are 3 T cell receptor beta chains from a single sample sequenced in a study of T cell responses to AZD1222 COVID-19 vaccine. Only in-frame clones appear in the TCRdb table, and some are missing; sequencing was by immunoSEQ multiplex PCR. This sample yields more than 150,000 clones, of which about nine tenths are seen a single time; around 2% belongs to the top ten. The sequencing here drew on peripheral blood, taken 28 days after the second AZD1222 dose. All receptors derive from an adult who received the AZD1222 COVID-19 vaccine.

Within the sample, this clone is medium-sized (0.01 to 0.1%). The chain combines TRBV27 with TRBJ1-6; TRBD1 might be the D (6 bases). The CDR3 runs 13 residues. Trimming shortened V by 0 bases and J by 18 bases, and 15 bases separated the two germline ends. Germline CDR1 and CDR2: MNHEY and SMNVEV (reference sequence). DNA of the CDR3: TGTGCCAGCAGTTTATCCCGCCCGGGGGCGAGCCACTTT. It specifies CASSLSRPGASHF.

Note on this clone: This specimen includes other DNA sequences encoding the same CDR3. The V gene is TRBV5-1, the J gene TRBJ2-5, with D unclear. The V gene lost 4 bases and the J gene lost 2 bases, with 9 bases spanning the gap. The CDR3 is 13 residues long. The germline CDR1 and CDR2 sequences are SGHRS and YFSETQ. CDR3 nucleotides: TGCGCCAGCAGCCTGGAAGGACAAGAGACCCAGTACTTC. It encodes CASSLEGQETQYF.

V usage is TRBV27 and J usage is TRBJ2-1, with D tentatively TRBD1 (6 bases). With 6 bases removed from V and 0 bases from J, the gap between germline ends came to 12 bases. The CDR3 sequence is 15 residues long. Germline CDR1 and CDR2: MNHEY and SMNVEV (reference sequence). The CDR3 nucleotides are TGTGCCAGCAGCCCCGGGACAACCTCCTACAATGAGCAGTTCTTC. It codes for CASSPGTTSYNEQFF.